Presented here are 5 T cell receptor beta chains from one specimen sequenced in a study of naive and memory T cell subsets. Study outcomes and limitations: Especially in CD8 cells, naive repertoires contained a few larger clonotypes, possibly CD45RA-re-expressing memory cells.

Two oligonucleotides, mixed equimolar, formed the beta constant-region primer covering TRBC1 and TRBC2. Nested alpha and beta constant-region primers with the SP2 primer drove four PCR rounds on ligated cDNA. TCRdb processed the UMI-ligation and nested PCR reads anew with MiXCR; each CDR3 protein has one entry. The repertoire consists of 120,000 to 150,000 distinct CDR3 sequences, with approximately 20% occurring once and the leading ten covering around 0.63%. The antigens these receptors bind are not known. The sample comprised naive CD8+ T cells from blood. Every receptor here comes from a human donor in good health.

This clonotype has at least ten counts. V and J are TRBV30 and TRBJ2-3, with D hard to call. Trimming pared 3 bases from V and 2 bases from J, leaving 12 bases between. The V gene's germline CDR1 is GTSNPN and CDR2 SVGIG (reference sequence). CDR3 size: 14 residues. The CDR3 nucleotides read TGTGCCTGGAGCGGTTTTGACCCCACAGATACGCAGTATTTT. Translated, it gives CAWSGFDPTDTQYF.

This clonotype was detected only a few times. J is TRBJ2-2 and V is TRBV4-3; D call uncertain. The CDR3 loop spans 15 amino acids. Trimming removed 2 bases at V and 5 bases at J, with 12 bases between. Germline V lookup: CDR1 LGHNA, CDR2 YSLEER. The CDR3 DNA follows: TGCGCCAGCAGCCAAACTTTCTTAGGGACCGGGGAGCTGTTTTTT. It encodes CASSQTFLGTGELFF.

The V gene is TRBV3-1, the J gene TRBJ2-5; D gene ambiguous. The CDR3 loop spans 17 amino acids. Trimming shortened V by 0 bases and J by 5 bases, and 19 bases separated the two germline ends. Germline values: CDR1 LGHDT, CDR2 YNNKEL (reference sequence). As DNA, the CDR3 is TGTGCCAGCAGCCAAGAGGATAAGGCACCGCCTTGGGAGACCCAGTACTTC. Translated, it gives CASSQEDKAPPWETQYF.

A few counts support this clonotype. The V gene is TRBV6-5, the J gene TRBJ2-1, with D possibly being TRBD2 (5 bases). CDR1 is MNHEY, CDR2 SVGAGI, per germline. The CDR3 contains 13 residues. The germline V and J ends were trimmed by 3 bases and 7 bases, with 10 bases remaining between them. Written as DNA, the CDR3 is TGTGCCAGCAGTTATAACGGGGATAATGAGCAGTTCTTC. Translating gives CASSYNGDNEQFF.

CDR3 amino acids: CASSAGLAPNEQFF. CDR3 coding DNA: TGTGCCAGCAGTGCAGGACTAGCGCCCAATGAGCAGTTCTTC. The rearrangement joins TRBV9 to TRBJ2-1; 9 nucleotides match TRBD2. Per the germline V gene, CDR1 is SGDLS and CDR2 is YYNGEE. CDR3 length equals 14 residues. The V segment lost 5 bases and the J segment 6 bases; nucleotides outside the gene matches: 6.